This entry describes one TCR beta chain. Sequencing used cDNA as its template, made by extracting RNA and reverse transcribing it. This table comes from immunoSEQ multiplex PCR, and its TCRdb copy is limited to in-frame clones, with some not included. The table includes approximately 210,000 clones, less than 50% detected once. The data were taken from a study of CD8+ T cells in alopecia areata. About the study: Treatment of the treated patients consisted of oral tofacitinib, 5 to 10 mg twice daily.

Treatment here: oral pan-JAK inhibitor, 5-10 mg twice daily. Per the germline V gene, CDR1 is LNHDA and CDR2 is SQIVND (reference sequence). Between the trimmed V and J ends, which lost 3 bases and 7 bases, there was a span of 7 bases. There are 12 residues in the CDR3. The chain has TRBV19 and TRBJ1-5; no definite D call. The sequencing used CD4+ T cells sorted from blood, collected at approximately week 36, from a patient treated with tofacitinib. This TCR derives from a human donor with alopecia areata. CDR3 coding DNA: TGTGCCAGTAGTATCCGGGAACAGCCCCAGCATTTT. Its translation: CASSIREQPQHF.